This T cell receptor beta chain comes out of a study of blood T cell repertoires in COVID-19 (dated by TCRdb to 2020 to 2021). Study-level background: Samples from collaborators originated in the United States, Italy and Spain and spanned both the acute and convalescent phases of COVID-19. The prospective study material was composed of cDNA or gDNA derived from T cells, B-cell-depleted T cells, or PBMCs. Deeply sampled blood TCRbeta repertoires from subjects exposed to, actively infected with, or recovered from COVID-19 were included in the dataset. A freely available public database, intended as a resource for researchers studying the immune response to SARS-CoV-2, is where the repertoires were released. The samples were drawn from two sources: the first 160 participants of the ongoing ImmuneRACE study, and fewer than 1,500 subjects contributed by 6 global collaborators. Nearly every sample came with metadata listing a de-identified subject ID, COVID-19 status, age in years and sex. Where HLA class I and class II types were available, the types were taken from metadata supplied by the sample provider, not from assay-based typing.

Findings and caveats that apply to the study as a whole: The quantity of clinical and demographic metadata differed by source and by participant and was supplied without curation.

Participants in the prospective study were enrolled through a virtual design, were aged about 18 to 90 years, and lived in roughly 26 United States geographic areas. To assign participants to cohorts, the prospective study relied on clinical history that participants themselves reported in a screening survey and a study questionnaire. Each participant in the prospective study had whole blood, serum and a nasopharyngeal or oropharyngeal swab collected by mobile phlebotomists. Over a roughly 2-month period, participants in the prospective study had the option of providing additional blood draws and questionnaires. Prospective study blood samples were shipped either frozen or at room temperature before DNA extraction. Its CDR3 holds 16 amino acids, cysteine through phenylalanine. Only the CDR3 region is kept as DNA, spanning 48 bases read in frame from base 1. The germline V gene yields SNHLY for CDR1 and FYNNEI for CDR2. Germline trimming: 6 bases from V, 1 base from J; junction bases outside gene matches: 8.

TCRbeta CDR3 regions were amplified from genomic DNA using the immunoSEQ Assay, a bias-controlled multiplex PCR. In the source study's methods: Within the assay, amplification of reference gene primers was used to estimate how many nucleated cells each sample contained. Sequence reads were collapsed and filtered to measure the absolute abundance of every unique TCRbeta CDR3 rearrangement. For each sample, productive Simpson clonality was calculated as the square root of Simpson's diversity index over productive rearrangements. TCRdb's version of the immuneACCESS table is confined to in-frame rearrangements and falls short of the full clone set. An unresolved V gene accounts for under half of the shortfall where checked; the remainder is of unknown origin. The D gene and trimming were derived from the DNA, and the V and J assignments and clone size from that table. This sample is represented by 120,000 to 150,000 clones; 88% of them were singletons. Together, the top ten hold more than 1% of the sample.

Points on this clone: Its antigen is unknown. Within one base of it there is no much larger clone, and no base qualities were kept.

This receptor was taken from a woman in her thirties with acute COVID-19. In this chain, TRBV2 is recombined with TRBJ2-3; 9 central bases correspond to TRBD1. The sequenced sample consisted of PBMCs or T cells enriched from blood (not recorded which). The DNA sequence is given as TGTGCCAGCAGCAAGGACAGGGGATGGGGCACAGATACGCAGTATTTT. The resulting protein is CASSKDRGWGTDTQYF.